The TCR beta chain described here comes from a study of T cell responses to AZD1222 COVID-19 vaccine. Points from the study as a whole: Nearly half of unique spike-specific TCRs reportedly avoided B.1.351 and B.1.1.7 mutated regions. Spike was spanned by vaccine-associated CD4 TCRs, which were dominant at 160-218 and 743-854. Of the AZD1222 recipients, only 5 to 7 were seropositive at baseline. Among the donors, most were white British and more were female, and clonal diversity was possibly underestimated.

Notes on this clone: Its antigen is undetermined.

Here immunoSEQ multiplex PCR was the method, and the copy in TCRdb shows in-frame clones only, minus some. Here the sample spans roughly 58,000 clones, approximately 89% being singletons. Germline CDR1 and CDR2: ENHRY and SYGVKD. CDR3 size: 14 residues. The V end lost 3 bases, the J end lost 1 base, and 10 bases lay between the germline ends. This chain links TRBV10-3 with TRBJ2-7, with unresolved D. This sequence originates from an adult in good health. The starting material was peripheral blood, obtained on day 0 of MenACWY control vaccination. CDR3 sequence (DNA): TGTGCCATCAGTGAACTGACGGAATCCTACGAGCAGTACTTC. It codes for CAISELTESYEQYF.